Given below is one T cell receptor (beta chain) in context. What antigen it recognizes has not been identified. No base qualities exist here, and no much larger clone lies one base off it. This sample was taken from a study of blood T cell repertoires in COVID-19 (dated by TCRdb to the early 2020s). Background for the entire study: Collaborator samples came from the United States, Italy and Spain and covered acute and convalescent phases of COVID-19. The material from the prospective study consisted of cDNA or gDNA derived from T cells, B-cell-depleted T cells, or PBMCs. Subjects who had been exposed to COVID-19, were actively infected with it, or had recovered from it provided the deeply sampled blood TCRbeta repertoires that made up the dataset. The repertoires were made available in a free public database intended to serve as a resource for research on the immune response to SARS-CoV-2. Samples came from the ongoing ImmuneRACE study (first 160 participants) plus 1,254 subjects from 6 global collaborators. A de-identified subject ID, COVID-19 status, age in years and sex were almost always included in the sample metadata. Where HLA class I and class II types were available, the types were taken from metadata supplied by the sample provider, not from assay-based typing. What the study reported, not specific to this receptor: The quantity of clinical and demographic metadata differed by source and by participant and was supplied without curation.

Counted from cysteine to phenylalanine, this CDR3 has 15 amino acids. The DNA shown is the 45-base CDR3, in frame from base 1. From V the trimming removes 3 bases and from J it removes 0 bases, while the gene matches leave 3 bases of the junction unaccounted for. The germline V gene (reference sequence) supplies CDR1 SEHNR and CDR2 FQNEAQ. TCRbeta CDR3 regions were amplified from genomic DNA by means of the immunoSEQ Assay, a bias-controlled multiplex PCR. The source study handled its data this way. Nucleated cell counts per sample were estimated from amplification of reference gene primers within the assay. Sequence reads were collapsed and filtered to measure the absolute abundance of every unique TCRbeta CDR3 rearrangement. Productive Simpson clonality was computed per sample as the square root of Simpson's diversity index over productive rearrangements. TCRdb provides this immuneACCESS table in a form limited to in-frame rearrangements. Some clones are lacking; in checked studies, under half of them reflect an unresolved V gene, and why the rest are absent is not known. V and J calls and clone size follow that table, whereas D and trimming were derived from the DNA. The sample records 250,000 or so clones, less than 95% of which are singletons. Roughly 2.9% of the sample lies in the top ten.

Participants in the prospective study were aged roughly 18 to 95 years, lived in 20 to 25 United States geographic areas, and enrolled through a virtual design. In the prospective study, cohorts were assigned on the basis of participant-reported clinical history obtained from a screening survey and a study questionnaire. Exposed participants had been in contact, within 2 weeks of entering the study, with a person who had a PCR-confirmed or clinician-diagnosed case of COVID-19. In the prospective study, mobile phlebotomists collected whole blood, serum and a nasopharyngeal or oropharyngeal swab from each participant. Participants in the prospective study had the option to provide additional blood draws and questionnaires over a roughly 2-month period. Blood samples from the prospective study were shipped frozen or at room temperature prior to DNA extraction.

The sequenced material came from PBMCs or T cells enriched from blood (not recorded which). The V gene is TRBV7-9 and the J gene is TRBJ2-7; 9 central nucleotides agree with TRBD1. The origin of this receptor is a man in his forties who had been exposed to COVID-19. The sequenced DNA: TGTGCCAGCAGCTTGGGGGACAGGGTCTCCTACGAGCAGTACTTC. Its amino acids are CASSLGDRVSYEQYF.